What follows are 2 T cell receptor beta chains derived from one specimen sequenced in a study of T-cell reconstitution after alpha-beta-depleted transplantation in children. Preparation of the TCRbeta library used unique molecular identifiers. Each CDR3 protein is one row after TCRdb ran MiXCR on the PCR reads. Of 330,000 or so distinct CDR3 sequences detected, under 13% appear once; the ten largest clones hold around 2.3%. Sequencing used PBMCs from the stem cell graft donor, obtained from the stem cell graft. These TCRs come from a human donor who donated a stem cell graft to a child with acute lymphoblastic leukemia.

To note about this clonotype: This may be a read error, as it is one base from a much larger clone. The chain links TRBV9 to TRBJ1-4; D gene unclear. Germline V gives CDR1 SGDLS, CDR2 YYNGEE. The CDR3 length is 15 residues. V lost 4 bases, J lost 5 bases, and 15 bases lay in between. The DNA for the CDR3 is TGTGCCAGCAGCCCCCGGGCAGGCCCGAATGAAAAACTGTTTTTT. Its translation: CASSPRAGPNEKLFF.

This clonotype was seen more than once but under ten times. CDR3 bases: TGTGCCACCAGGCCCCTTTGGGGATCGAACTATGGCTACACCTTC. It translates to CATRPLWGSNYGYTF. The gene calls are TRBV15 and TRBJ1-2; D is unresolved. The V gene's germline CDR1 is LNHNV and CDR2 YYDKDF (reference sequence). The CDR3 runs to 15 residues. The ends were cut back, 6 bases at V and 2 bases at J, with 16 bases in the middle.